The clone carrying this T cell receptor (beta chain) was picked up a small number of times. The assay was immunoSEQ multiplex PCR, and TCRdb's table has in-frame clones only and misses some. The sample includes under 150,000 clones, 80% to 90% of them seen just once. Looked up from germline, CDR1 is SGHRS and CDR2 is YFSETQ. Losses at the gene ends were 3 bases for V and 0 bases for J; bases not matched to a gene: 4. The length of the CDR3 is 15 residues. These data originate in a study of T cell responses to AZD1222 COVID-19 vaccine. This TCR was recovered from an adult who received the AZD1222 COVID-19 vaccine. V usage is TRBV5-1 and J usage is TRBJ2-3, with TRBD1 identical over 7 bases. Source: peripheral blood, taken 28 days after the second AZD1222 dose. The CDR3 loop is CASSWTGPSTDTQYF. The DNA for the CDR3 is TGCGCCAGCAGCTGGACAGGACCTAGCACAGATACGCAGTATTTT.